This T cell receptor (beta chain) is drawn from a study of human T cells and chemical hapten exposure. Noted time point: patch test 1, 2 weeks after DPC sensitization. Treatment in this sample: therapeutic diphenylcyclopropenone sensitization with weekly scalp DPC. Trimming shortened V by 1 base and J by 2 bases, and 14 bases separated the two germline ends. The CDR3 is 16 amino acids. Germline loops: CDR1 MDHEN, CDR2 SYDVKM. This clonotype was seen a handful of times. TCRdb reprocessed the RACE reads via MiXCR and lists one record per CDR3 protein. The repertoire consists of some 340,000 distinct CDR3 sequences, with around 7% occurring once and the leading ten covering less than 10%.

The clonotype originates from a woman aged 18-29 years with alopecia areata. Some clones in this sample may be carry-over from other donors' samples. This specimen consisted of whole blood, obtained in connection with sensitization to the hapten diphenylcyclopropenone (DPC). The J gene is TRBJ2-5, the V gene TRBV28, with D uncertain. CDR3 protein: CASSLSEIPLQETQYF. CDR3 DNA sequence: TGTGCCAGCAGTTTATCAGAAATACCACTTCAAGAGACCCAGTACTTC.